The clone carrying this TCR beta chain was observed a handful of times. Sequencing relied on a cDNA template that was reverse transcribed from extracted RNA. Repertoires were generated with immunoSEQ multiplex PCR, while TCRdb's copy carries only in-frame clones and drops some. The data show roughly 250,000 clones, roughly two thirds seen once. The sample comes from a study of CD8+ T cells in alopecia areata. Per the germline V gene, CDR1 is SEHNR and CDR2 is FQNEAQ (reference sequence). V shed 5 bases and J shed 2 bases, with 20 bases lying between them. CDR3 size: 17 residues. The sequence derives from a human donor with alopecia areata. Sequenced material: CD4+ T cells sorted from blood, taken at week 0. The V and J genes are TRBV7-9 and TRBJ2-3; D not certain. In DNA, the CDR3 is TGTGCCAGCAGCCGTGCACTCGGTGAGCCGAACACAGATACGCAGTATTTT. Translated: CASSRALGEPNTDTQYF.